The rows below give T cell receptor beta chains drawn from one sample of a study of blood T cell repertoires in COVID-19. Clones were read by immunoSEQ multiplex PCR, and TCRdb kept only the in-frame ones, dropping some. Here the sample spans fewer than 200,000 clones, 70% to 85% being singletons. Specimen: PBMCs or T cells enriched from blood (not recorded which). All receptors come from a woman aged 45-65 years who had recovered from COVID-19. Each CDR3 is given with its conserved first and last residue. A D gene is named only where the DNA matches it firmly. Expanded clones get a size class; other rows say once, few or many, or leave the size out.

cdr3_aa cdr3_nt j_call v_call d_call clone_size
CAISESTGNYNSPLHF TGTGCCATCAGTGAATCAACAGGGAACTATAATTCACCCCTCCACTTT TRBJ1-6 TRBV10-3 NA NA
CASSQEKSGYEQYF TGCGCCAGCAGCCAAGAAAAGAGCGGTTACGAGCAGTACTTC TRBJ2-7 TRBV4-3 NA NA
CASSSQGFYGNEQFF TGTGCCAGCAGTTCCCAGGGGTTCTACGGCAATGAGCAGTTCTTC TRBJ2-1 TRBV3-1/TRBV3-2 NA NA
CASSRGQRSDTQYF TGTGCCAGCAGCCGGGGACAGAGATCAGATACGCAGTATTTT TRBJ2-3 TRBV9 TRBD1 NA
CASTHPGLAYNEQFF TGTGCCAGCACCCACCCGGGACTAGCCTACAATGAGCAGTTCTTC TRBJ2-1 TRBV6-5 TRBD2 once
CASSQITGGAGGYTF TGTGCCAGCAGCCAGATAACAGGGGGCGCGGGAGGCTACACCTTC TRBJ1-2 TRBV3-1/TRBV3-2 TRBD1 NA
CASRFTGDSGYTF TGTGCCAGCAGGTTTACAGGGGATAGTGGCTACACCTTC TRBJ1-2 TRBV28 TRBD1 NA
CAISESGMGGDRYNEQFF TGTGCCATCAGTGAGTCAGGTATGGGGGGGGACCGATACAATGAGCAGTTCTTC TRBJ2-1 TRBV10-3 TRBD2 NA
CATSRDKTGAGYTDTQYF TGTGCCACCAGCAGAGATAAGACCGGTGCGGGGTACACAGATACGCAGTATTTT TRBJ2-3 TRBV15 NA NA
CASSQGTGVNSPLHF TGTGCCAGCAGCCAAGGAACAGGGGTAAATTCACCCCTCCACTTT TRBJ1-6 TRBV3-1/TRBV3-2 TRBD1 NA
CASSGGQYEQFF TGTGCCAGCTCAGGCGGACAGTATGAGCAGTTCTTC TRBJ2-1 TRBV18 NA NA
CASKLKSYRGTFGYTF TGTGCCAGCAAATTAAAATCCTACAGGGGAACTTTTGGCTACACCTTC TRBJ1-2 TRBV28 TRBD1 NA
CASSLDRQNTEAFF TGCGCCAGCAGCTTAGACAGACAGAACACTGAAGCTTTCTTT TRBJ1-1 TRBV5-1 NA NA
CASSTIPGLAEFSGANVLTF TGTGCCAGTAGTACCATTCCCGGACTAGCGGAATTCTCTGGGGCCAACGTCCTGACTTTC TRBJ2-6 TRBV19 TRBD2 NA
CASSFGGLSSYEQYF TGTGCCAGCAGTTTCGGGGGACTAAGCTCCTACGAGCAGTACTTC TRBJ2-7 TRBV28 TRBD2 NA
CASSLLSGAAYEQYF TGTGCCAGCAGTTTATTAAGCGGGGCGGCCTACGAGCAGTACTTC TRBJ2-7 TRBV28 TRBD2 NA
CASSQDLQAYGYTF TGTGCCAGCAGCCAAGATTTACAGGCGTATGGCTACACCTTC TRBJ1-2 TRBV4-2 NA NA
CASSSPSGGDSYEQYF TGCGCCAGCAGCTCACCCAGTGGCGGGGATTCCTACGAGCAGTACTTC TRBJ2-7 TRBV5-1 NA NA
CASSISGLGVYEQYF TGTGCCAGTAGTATCTCCGGACTAGGGGTCTACGAGCAGTACTTC TRBJ2-7 TRBV19 TRBD2 NA
CSVDSGAGGPYEQYF TGCAGCGTTGATAGCGGAGCGGGAGGGCCCTACGAGCAGTACTTC TRBJ2-7 TRBV29-1 TRBD2 NA
CASSLLPGQSVKLFF TGTGCCAGCAGTTTATTACCGGGACAGTCGGTCAAACTGTTTTTT TRBJ1-4 TRBV28 TRBD1 NA
CATSRVAAGELFF TGTGCCACCAGCAGAGTTGCGGCCGGGGAGCTGTTTTTT TRBJ2-2 TRBV15 NA once
CASSLRAGHEQYF TGTGCCAGCAGCCTGCGGGCTGGCCACGAGCAGTACTTC TRBJ2-7 TRBV5-6 NA NA
CASSAIGQGASYEQYF TGTGCCAGCAGCGCGATTGGGCAGGGGGCTTCCTACGAGCAGTACTTC TRBJ2-7 TRBV11-2 TRBD1 NA
CSVGGSRELFF TGCAGCGTGGGGGGGAGCCGGGAGCTGTTTTTT TRBJ2-2 TRBV29-1 TRBD2 NA